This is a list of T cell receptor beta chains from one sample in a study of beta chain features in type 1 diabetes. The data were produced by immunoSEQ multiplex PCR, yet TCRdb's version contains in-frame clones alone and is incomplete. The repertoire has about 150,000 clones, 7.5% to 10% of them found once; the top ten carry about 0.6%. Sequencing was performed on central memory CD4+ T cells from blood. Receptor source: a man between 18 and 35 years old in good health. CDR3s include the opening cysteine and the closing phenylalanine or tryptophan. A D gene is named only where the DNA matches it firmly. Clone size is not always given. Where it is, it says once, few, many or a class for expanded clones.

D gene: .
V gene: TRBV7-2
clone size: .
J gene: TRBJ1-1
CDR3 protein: CASSFQGNTEAFF
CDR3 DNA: TGTGCCAGCAGCTTTCAGGGGAACACTGAAGCTTTCTTT

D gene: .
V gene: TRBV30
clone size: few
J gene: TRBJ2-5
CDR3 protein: CAWSVDISSTQYF
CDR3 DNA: TGTGCCTGGAGTGTAGACATTTCATCGACCCAGTACTTC

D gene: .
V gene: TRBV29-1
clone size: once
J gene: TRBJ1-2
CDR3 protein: CSADSSMYSYTF
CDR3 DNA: TGCAGCGCGGACAGTAGCATGTATAGCTACACCTTC

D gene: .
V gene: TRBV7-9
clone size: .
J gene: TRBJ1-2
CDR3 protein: CASSLDQNGYTF
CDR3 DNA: TGTGCCAGCAGCTTAGATCAAAATGGCTACACCTTC

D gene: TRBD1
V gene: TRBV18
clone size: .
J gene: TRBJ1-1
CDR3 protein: CASSPGPVDRGRAFF
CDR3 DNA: TGTGCCAGCTCACCCGGACCAGTGGACAGGGGCCGGGCTTTCTTT

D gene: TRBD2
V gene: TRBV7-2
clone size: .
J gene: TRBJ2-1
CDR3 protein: CASSLWTSGLNEQFF
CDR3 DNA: TGTGCCAGCAGCTTGTGGACTAGCGGGTTGAATGAGCAGTTCTTC

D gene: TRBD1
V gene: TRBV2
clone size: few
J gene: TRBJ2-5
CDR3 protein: CASSDRDRGRETQYF
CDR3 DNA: TGTGCCAGCAGTGATAGGGACAGGGGAAGAGAGACCCAGTACTTC

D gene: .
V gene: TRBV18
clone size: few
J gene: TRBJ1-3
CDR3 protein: CASSPSTLGSGNTIYF
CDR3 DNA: TGTGCCAGCTCACCTTCGACTCTCGGCTCTGGAAACACCATATATTTT

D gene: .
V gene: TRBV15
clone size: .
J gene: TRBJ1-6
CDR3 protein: CATSGGRGTSPLHF
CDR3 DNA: TGTGCCACCAGCGGAGGACGGGGGACTTCACCCCTCCACTTT

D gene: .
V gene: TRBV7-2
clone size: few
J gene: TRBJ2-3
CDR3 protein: CASSLGLSTDTQYF
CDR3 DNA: TGTGCCAGCAGCTTAGGTCTTAGCACAGATACGCAGTATTTT

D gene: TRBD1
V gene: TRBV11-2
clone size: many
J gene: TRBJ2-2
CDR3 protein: CASIRQGLNTGELFF
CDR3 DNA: TGTGCCAGCATACGACAGGGGCTAAACACCGGGGAGCTGTTTTTT

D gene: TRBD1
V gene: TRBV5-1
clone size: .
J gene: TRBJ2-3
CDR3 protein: CASSLDGQGDTDTQYF
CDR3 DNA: TGCGCCAGCAGCCTCGACGGACAGGGCGATACAGATACGCAGTATTTT

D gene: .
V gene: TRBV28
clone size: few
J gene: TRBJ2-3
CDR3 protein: CASREGVGRTDTQYF
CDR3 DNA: TGTGCCAGCAGGGAAGGGGTGGGCCGCACAGATACGCAGTATTTT

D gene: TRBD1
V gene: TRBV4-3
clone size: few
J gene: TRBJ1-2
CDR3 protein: CASSQEGTGRGYTF
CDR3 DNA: TGCGCCAGCAGCCAGGAGGGGACAGGGCGAGGCTACACCTTC

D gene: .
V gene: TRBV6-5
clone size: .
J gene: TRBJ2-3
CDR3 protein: CASRDGLADTQYF
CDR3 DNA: TGTGCCAGCAGGGACGGACTTGCAGATACGCAGTATTTT

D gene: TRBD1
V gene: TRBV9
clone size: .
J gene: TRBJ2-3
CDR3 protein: CASSVWDRSTDTQYF
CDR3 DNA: TGTGCCAGCAGCGTGTGGGACAGAAGCACAGATACGCAGTATTTT

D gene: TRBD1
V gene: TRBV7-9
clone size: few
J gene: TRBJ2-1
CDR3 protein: CASSLRGQGATEQFF
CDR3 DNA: TGTGCCAGCAGCTTACGGGGACAGGGGGCGACTGAGCAGTTCTTC

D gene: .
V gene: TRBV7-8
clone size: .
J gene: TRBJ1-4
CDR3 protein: CASSLRFGESDEKLFF
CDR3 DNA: TGTGCCAGCAGCCTAAGGTTTGGGGAGTCGGATGAAAAACTGTTTTTT

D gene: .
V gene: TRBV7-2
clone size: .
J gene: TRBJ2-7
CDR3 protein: CASSFGSSTYEQYF
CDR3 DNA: TGTGCCAGCAGCTTCGGGTCTTCTACCTACGAGCAGTACTTC

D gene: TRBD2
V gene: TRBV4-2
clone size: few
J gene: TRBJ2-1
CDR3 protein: CASSLGVAGENEQFF
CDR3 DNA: TGTGCCAGCAGCCTCGGGGTAGCGGGAGAAAATGAGCAGTTCTTC

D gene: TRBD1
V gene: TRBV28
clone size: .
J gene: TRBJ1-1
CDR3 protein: CASSLGQQNTEAFF
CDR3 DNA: TGTGCCAGCAGTTTGGGACAGCAGAACACTGAAGCTTTCTTT

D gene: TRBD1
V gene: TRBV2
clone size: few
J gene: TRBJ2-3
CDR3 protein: CASSGPGGVTDTQYF
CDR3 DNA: TGTGCCAGCAGTGGGCCAGGGGGAGTCACAGATACGCAGTATTTT

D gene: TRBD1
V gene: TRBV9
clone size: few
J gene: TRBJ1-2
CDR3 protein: CASSAAQGTYYGYTF
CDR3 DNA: TGTGCCAGCAGCGCAGCACAGGGGACTTACTATGGCTACACCTTC

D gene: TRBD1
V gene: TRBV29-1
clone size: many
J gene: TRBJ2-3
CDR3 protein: CSGNRGGTDTQYF
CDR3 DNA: TGCAGCGGGAACAGGGGGGGCACAGATACGCAGTATTTT

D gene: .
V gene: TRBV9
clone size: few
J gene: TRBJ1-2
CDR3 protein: CASSVVSGRFGYTF
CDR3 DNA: TGTGCCAGCAGCGTAGTCTCTGGGAGGTTTGGCTACACCTTC

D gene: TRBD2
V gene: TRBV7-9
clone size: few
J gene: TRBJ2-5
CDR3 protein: CASSYNSGGRGETQYF
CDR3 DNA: TGTGCCAGCAGCTATAACTCGGGGGGGCGTGGGGAGACCCAGTACTTC

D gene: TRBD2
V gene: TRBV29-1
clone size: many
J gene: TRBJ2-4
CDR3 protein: CSVEDRGVYIQYF
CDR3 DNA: TGCAGCGTTGAAGATCGGGGGGTGTACATTCAGTACTTC

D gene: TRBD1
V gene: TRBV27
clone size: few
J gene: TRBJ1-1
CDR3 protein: CASSSSGGTEAFF
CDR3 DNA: TGTGCCAGCAGCTCCTCAGGGGGCACTGAAGCTTTCTTT

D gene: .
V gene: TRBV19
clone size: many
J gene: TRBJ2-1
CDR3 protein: CASSTRAYNEQFF
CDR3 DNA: TGTGCCAGCTCGACTAGAGCCTACAATGAGCAGTTCTTC

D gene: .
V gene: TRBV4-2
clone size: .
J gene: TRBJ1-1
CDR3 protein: CASSQLGQGYTEAFF
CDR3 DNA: TGTGCCAGCAGCCAATTAGGCCAGGGGTACACTGAAGCTTTCTTT

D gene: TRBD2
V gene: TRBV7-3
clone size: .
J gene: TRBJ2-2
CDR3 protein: CASSLMRTSGRGTGELFF
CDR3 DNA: TGTGCCAGCAGCTTAATGCGGACTAGCGGGAGAGGAACCGGGGAGCTGTTTTTT

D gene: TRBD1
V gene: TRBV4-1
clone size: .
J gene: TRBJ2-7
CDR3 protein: CASSQDRANEQYF
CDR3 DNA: TGCGCCAGCAGCCAGGACAGGGCCAACGAGCAGTACTTC

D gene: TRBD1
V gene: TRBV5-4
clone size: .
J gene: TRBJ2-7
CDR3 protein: CASSQPGTGIGEQYF
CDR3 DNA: TGCGCCAGCAGCCAGCCCGGGACAGGGATTGGGGAGCAGTACTTC

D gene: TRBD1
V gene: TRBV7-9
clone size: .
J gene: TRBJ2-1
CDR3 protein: CASSLERDRVNEQFF
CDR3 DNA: TGTGCCAGCAGCTTAGAGCGGGACAGGGTTAATGAGCAGTTCTTC

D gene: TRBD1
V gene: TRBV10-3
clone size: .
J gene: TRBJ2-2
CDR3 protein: CATTGQGVTGELFF
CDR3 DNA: TGTGCCACCACCGGACAGGGGGTTACCGGGGAGCTGTTTTTT

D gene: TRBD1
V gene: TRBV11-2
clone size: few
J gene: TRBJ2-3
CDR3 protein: CASSSGQGHTDTQYF
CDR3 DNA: TGTGCCAGCAGCTCCGGACAGGGGCACACAGATACGCAGTATTTT

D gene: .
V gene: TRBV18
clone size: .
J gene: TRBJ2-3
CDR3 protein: CASSPNTDSYLFGTDTQYF
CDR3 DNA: TGTGCCAGCTCACCAAATACCGACAGTTACCTATTCGGCACAGATACGCAGTATTTT